Listed below are T cell receptor beta chains from one sample, sequenced in a study of blood T cell repertoires in COVID-19. Sequencing used immunoSEQ multiplex PCR; TCRdb keeps in-frame clones, though not all of them. In the table there are under 250,000 clones, approximately 85% of which are singletons. Specimen: PBMCs or T cells enriched from blood (not recorded which). Source of these receptors: a woman aged 50 to 60 with acute COVID-19. Each CDR3 is given with its conserved first and last residue. The D gene is left open where the match is weak. Expanded clones are given a class, and other clones once, few, many or no size at all.

clone size,V gene,J gene,D gene,CDR3 protein,CDR3 DNA
NA,TRBV20-1,TRBJ2-1,NA,CSAKREHEQFF,TGCAGTGCGAAAAGGGAGCATGAGCAGTTCTTC
NA,TRBV7-2,TRBJ2-5,TRBD2,CASSTHSGGAPYF,TGTGCCAGCAGCACCCATAGCGGGGGGGCCCCCTACTTC
NA,TRBV6-2/TRBV6-3,TRBJ1-2,NA,CASSPSSRGAAGADGYTF,TGTGCCAGCAGCCCTTCTTCTCGTGGGGCGGCAGGGGCTGATGGCTACACCTTC
NA,TRBV7-9,TRBJ1-1,NA,CASSFGSQNTEAFF,TGTGCCAGCAGCTTCGGGTCTCAGAACACTGAAGCTTTCTTT
once,TRBV7-2,TRBJ1-2,TRBD1,CASSLDRGSGYTF,TGTGCCAGCAGCTTAGACAGGGGCAGTGGCTACACCTTC
NA,TRBV5-6,TRBJ1-1,NA,CASSSNMGEGNTEAFF,TGTGCCAGCAGCTCTAATATGGGGGAGGGGAACACTGAAGCTTTCTTT
NA,TRBV2,TRBJ1-4,NA,CASTARRQRNEKLFF,TGTGCCAGCACGGCACGACGACAGAGAAATGAAAAACTGTTTTTT
NA,TRBV7-8,TRBJ2-4,TRBD2,CASSTGTSGTTIAKNIQYF,TGTGCCAGCAGCACCGGAACCTCCGGGACTACGATAGCCAAAAACATTCAGTACTTC
once,TRBV2,TRBJ1-1,NA,CASTIDRTNTEAFF,TGTGCCAGCACCATAGACAGGACGAACACTGAAGCTTTCTTT
NA,TRBV19,TRBJ1-5,TRBD1,CASSQPGQGNQPQHF,TGTGCCAGTAGTCAGCCGGGACAGGGCAATCAGCCCCAGCATTTT
few,TRBV5-1,TRBJ2-7,NA,CASFPGGAGKYEQYF,TGCGCCAGCTTTCCCGGAGGGGCTGGCAAATACGAGCAGTACTTC
NA,TRBV7-8,TRBJ1-5,TRBD1,CASSAWLRDSGSNQPQHF,TGTGCCAGCAGCGCCTGGCTCCGGGACAGTGGAAGCAATCAGCCCCAGCATTTT
NA,TRBV7-8,TRBJ1-1,NA,CASSLFRVWSEAFF,TGTGCCAGCAGCTTATTCCGGGTCTGGTCTGAAGCTTTCTTT
once,TRBV14,TRBJ2-1,TRBD2,CASSQATSGVNEQFF,TGTGCCAGCAGCCAGGCGACTAGCGGGGTTAATGAGCAGTTCTTC
few,TRBV2,TRBJ1-1,TRBD1,CASGRQKTGATHTEAFF,TGTGCCTCGGGAAGACAGAAGACAGGGGCCACCCACACTGAAGCTTTCTTT
NA,TRBV18,TRBJ1-2,TRBD1,CASSQSGTGQGGYTF,TGTGCCAGCTCCCAATCCGGGACAGGGCAGGGAGGCTACACCTTC
NA,TRBV19,TRBJ1-1,TRBD1,CASSVTGGAGTEAFF,TGTGCCAGTAGTGTGACAGGGGGCGCGGGGACTGAAGCTTTCTTT
NA,TRBV5-6,TRBJ2-7,NA,CASSLGQTGGDEQYF,TGTGCCAGCAGCTTGGGTCAGACCGGCGGGGACGAGCAGTACTTC
NA,TRBV30,TRBJ1-5,TRBD1,CAWSIQGLGNQPQHF,TGTGCCTGGAGTATACAGGGGTTGGGCAATCAGCCCCAGCATTTT
NA,TRBV2,TRBJ2-1,TRBD2,CASRPEAGGWHEQFF,TGTGCCAGCAGACCCGAAGCGGGGGGGTGGCATGAGCAGTTCTTC
NA,TRBV30,TRBJ1-6,TRBD1,CAWSGQTGTGGSPLHF,TGTGCCTGGAGTGGCCAGACAGGGACAGGGGGTTCACCCCTCCACTTT
NA,TRBV24-1,TRBJ2-3,TRBD1,CATSGDRGTDTQYF,TGTGCCACCAGTGGGGACAGGGGTACAGATACGCAGTATTTT
NA,TRBV10-3,TRBJ2-7,TRBD1,CAINPGQGAHEQYF,TGTGCCATCAATCCGGGACAGGGGGCCCACGAGCAGTACTTC
NA,TRBV7-2,TRBJ1-1,NA,CASSSAGGGNTEAFF,TGTGCCAGCAGCTCGGCTGGGGGGGGGAACACTGAAGCTTTCTTT
NA,TRBV4-3,TRBJ1-4,TRBD1,CASSQNRQGFEKLFF,TGCGCCAGCAGCCAAAATCGACAGGGGTTCGAAAAACTGTTTTTT
NA,TRBV7-8,TRBJ1-2,TRBD1,CASSRGQGIYGYTF,TGTGCCAGCAGCCGTGGACAGGGCATTTACGGCTACACCTTC
NA,TRBV5-1,TRBJ1-6,NA,CASSFAGTNSPLHF,TGCGCCAGCAGCTTCGCGGGGACCAATTCACCCCTCCACTTT
NA,TRBV30,TRBJ1-5,NA,CAWSQGNNQPQHF,TGTGCCTGGAGTCAGGGCAACAATCAGCCCCAGCATTTT
NA,TRBV11-2,TRBJ2-1,TRBD2,CASSLPPSGGPYNEQFF,TGTGCCAGCAGCTTACCCCCTAGCGGGGGGCCCTACAATGAGCAGTTCTTC